A selection of T cell receptor beta chains follows, all from one sample in a study of T cells after yellow fever vaccination. One entry per CDR3 protein, called by TCRdb with MiXCR from the 5' RACE reads. The repertoire includes some 290,000 distinct CDR3 sequences, over 8.5% of them detected once, and roughly 3% sits in the top ten. The sample here was CD4+ T cells sorted from PBMCs, taken 45 days after the yellow fever booster vaccination. The receptors shown here come from a young man who received the YFV17D yellow fever vaccine. Both conserved end residues are part of each CDR3. The D gene is left open where the match is weak. Clone sizes are given selectively: once, few, many, or a class where the clone is expanded.

size,J,V,D,CDR3,DNA
many,TRBJ2-5,TRBV6-2/TRBV6-3,TRBD2,CASSSNGGKETQYF,TGTGCCAGCAGTTCGAACGGGGGGAAAGAGACCCAGTACTTC
few,TRBJ2-3,TRBV9,-,CASGTGTPVTDTQYF,TGTGCCAGCGGCACCGGGACACCTGTCACAGATACGCAGTATTTT
-,TRBJ2-2,TRBV4-3,-,CASSQGLPNTGELFF,TGCGCCAGCAGCCAGGGTCTTCCGAACACCGGGGAGCTGTTTTTT
-,TRBJ2-7,TRBV20-1,-,CSARFSSYEQYF,TGCAGTGCTAGATTTAGCTCCTACGAGCAGTACTTC
many,TRBJ2-3,TRBV7-6,TRBD1,CASSPGTGSDTQYF,TGTGCCAGCAGCCCCGGGACAGGGTCTGATACGCAGTATTTT
many,TRBJ2-7,TRBV18,TRBD1,CASSPRTGGYEQYF,TGTGCCAGCTCACCACGGACAGGGGGCTACGAGCAGTACTTC
few,TRBJ2-5,TRBV24-1,TRBD1,CATSDRTGGRETQYF,TGTGCCACCAGTGACCGGACAGGGGGCCGCGAGACCCAGTACTTC
-,TRBJ2-2,TRBV7-2,TRBD2,CASSESGGYNTGELFF,TGTGCCAGCAGCGAGAGCGGGGGGTACAACACCGGGGAGCTGTTTTTT
few,TRBJ2-7,TRBV20-1,TRBD1,CSAGDRGTYEQYF,TGCAGTGCTGGGGACAGGGGTACCTACGAGCAGTACTTC
-,TRBJ2-7,TRBV5-1,-,CASSITGLSSYEQYF,TGCGCCAGCAGCATAACAGGTCTTAGCTCCTACGAGCAGTACTTC
-,TRBJ1-6,TRBV3-1,-,CASSQVAGNGSPLHF,TGTGCCAGCAGCCAAGTCGCGGGTAACGGAAGTCCCCTCCACTTT
-,TRBJ2-1,TRBV7-9,TRBD1,CASSPDRVGELF,TGTGCCAGCAGCCCCGACAGGGTGGGAGAGCTCTTC
-,TRBJ2-5,TRBV12-3/TRBV12-4,TRBD1,CASRHTRDRGQETQYF,TGTGCCAGCAGACACACCCGGGACAGGGGGCAAGAGACCCAGTACTTC
-,TRBJ1-1,TRBV5-4,TRBD1,CASSFDRGDTEAFF,TGTGCCAGCAGCTTCGACAGGGGGGACACTGAAGCTTTCTTT
-,TRBJ1-2,TRBV4-2,-,CASSQDRVRYNNYGYTF,TGTGCCAGCAGCCAAGATAGGGTCAGATACAACAACTATGGCTACACCTTC
-,TRBJ1-1,TRBV2,TRBD1,CASSEGAQGGTEAFF,TGTGCCAGCAGTGAGGGGGCACAGGGGGGCACTGAAGCTTTCTTT
many,TRBJ2-7,TRBV14,TRBD1,CASRPTGAYEQYF,TGTGCCAGCAGACCCACAGGGGCCTACGAGCAGTACTTC
-,TRBJ2-1,TRBV5-1,TRBD2,CASSLAGSGGGSYNEQFF,TGCGCCAGCAGCTTGGCGGGCAGCGGGGGAGGCTCCTACAATGAGCAGTTCTTC
-,TRBJ2-1,TRBV12-3/TRBV12-4,-,CASSPARRRYNEQFF,TGTGCCAGCAGTCCGGCGCGGAGGCGGTACAATGAGCAGTTCTTC
-,TRBJ1-2,TRBV7-2,TRBD1,CASSAGQVYGYTF,TGTGCCAGCAGCGCCGGACAGGTGTATGGCTACACCTTC
many,TRBJ1-2,TRBV20-1,-,CSARSGANYGYTF,TGCAGTGCTAGATCGGGGGCTAACTATGGCTACACCTTC
-,TRBJ1-4,TRBV5-1,-,CASSYDRLNEKLFF,TGCGCCAGCAGCTATGACAGACTTAATGAAAAACTGTTTTTT
many,TRBJ2-3,TRBV7-8,TRBD2,CASSLALSGGRTTDTQYF,TGTGCCAGCAGCTTAGCGTTGAGCGGGGGGCGAACCACAGATACGCAGTATTTT
-,TRBJ1-1,TRBV6-4,TRBD1,CASSPQGGGLGAFF,TGTGCCAGCAGTCCTCAAGGGGGCGGTTTAGGAGCTTTCTTT
many,TRBJ2-1,TRBV5-6,TRBD2,CASREVRGGYNEQFF,TGTGCCAGCAGAGAGGTGCGGGGGGGTTACAATGAGCAGTTCTTC
-,TRBJ1-2,TRBV7-8,TRBD1,CASSHSGTGANYGYTF,TGTGCCAGCAGCCATTCCGGGACAGGGGCCAACTATGGCTACACCTTC
many,TRBJ2-1,TRBV4-3,TRBD2,CASSPGTSGATEEQFF,TGCGCCAGCAGCCCCGGGACTAGCGGGGCGACGGAAGAGCAGTTCTTC